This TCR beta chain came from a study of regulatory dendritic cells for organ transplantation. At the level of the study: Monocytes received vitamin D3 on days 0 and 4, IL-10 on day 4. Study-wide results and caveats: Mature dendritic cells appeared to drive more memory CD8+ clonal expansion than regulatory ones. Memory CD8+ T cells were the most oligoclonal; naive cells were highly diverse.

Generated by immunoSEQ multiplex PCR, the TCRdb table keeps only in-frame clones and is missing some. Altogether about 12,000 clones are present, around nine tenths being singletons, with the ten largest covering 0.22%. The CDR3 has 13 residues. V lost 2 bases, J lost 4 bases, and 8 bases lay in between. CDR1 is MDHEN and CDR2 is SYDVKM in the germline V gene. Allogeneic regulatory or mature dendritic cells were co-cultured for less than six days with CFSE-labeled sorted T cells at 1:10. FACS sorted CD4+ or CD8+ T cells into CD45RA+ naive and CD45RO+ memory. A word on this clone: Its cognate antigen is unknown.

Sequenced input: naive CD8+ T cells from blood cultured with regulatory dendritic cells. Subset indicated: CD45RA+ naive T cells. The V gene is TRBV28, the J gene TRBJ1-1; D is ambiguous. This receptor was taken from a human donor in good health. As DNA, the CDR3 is TGTGCCAGCAGTTTACTCGGAGGCACTGAAGCTTTCTTT. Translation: CASSLLGGTEAFF.